The 27 T cell receptor beta chains in this list originate from one sample, sequenced in a study of blood T cell repertoires in COVID-19. The method was immunoSEQ multiplex PCR; TCRdb's version includes in-frame clones alone and lacks a portion of them. Among about 160,000 clones, 82% were seen once, and the ten largest hold 6.5% to 9%. Input material: peripheral blood. The receptors shown here come from a woman in her thirties or forties with COVID-19, enrolled during active disease.

The rearrangement links TRBV13 to TRBJ1-1, with D tentatively TRBD1 (5 bases). This CDR3 spans 15 amino acids. Germline CDR1 is PRHDT and CDR2 is FYEKMQ (reference sequence). Trimming left V 5 bases short and J 0 bases short, with 13 bases between. CDR3 sequence: CASSGRDFLNTEAFF. CDR3 DNA sequence: TGTGCCAGCAGCGGGAGGGACTTCTTGAACACTGAAGCTTTCTTT.

V is TRBV7-9 and J is TRBJ2-1; TRBD1 might be the D (5 bases). There are 14 residues in the CDR3. Germline V gene lookup returns CDR1 SEHNR and CDR2 FQNEAQ (reference sequence). Trimming stripped 1 base from V and 7 bases from J, with 11 bases between. This CDR3 reads CASSLVAGSNEQFF. CDR3 coding DNA: TGTGCCAGCAGCTTAGTAGCAGGGTCAAATGAGCAGTTCTTC.

The J gene is TRBJ1-1, the V gene TRBV11-2; a weak D match, TRBD1 (5 bases). The CDR3 spans 16 residues. The germline V gene has CDR1 SGHAT and CDR2 FQNNGV. V was clipped by 0 bases and J by 7 bases, with 18 bases between them. As DNA, the CDR3 is TGTGCCAGCAGCTTAGAATTGAGGCCAGGGAGGGGTGAAGCTTTCTTT. Translation: CASSLELRPGRGEAFF.

The rearrangement uses TRBV2 and TRBJ1-1; no definite D call. The V gene lost 5 bases and the J gene lost 0 bases, with 7 bases spanning the gap. The CDR3 extends over 13 amino acids. Per the germline V gene, CDR1 is SNHLY and CDR2 is FYNNEI. CDR3 DNA sequence: TGTGCCAGCAGTCGCAGTTTGAACACTGAAGCTTTCTTT. Its protein product is CASSRSLNTEAFF.

The rearrangement joins TRBV6-5 to TRBJ1-1, with unresolved D. The length of the CDR3 is 13 residues. Trimming took 8 bases from V and 11 from J, leaving 21 bases between them. CDR1 is MNHEY, CDR2 SVGAGI, per germline. DNA for the CDR3: TGTGCCAGCCCCCAGAAGCTCGGTCGCGGCGCTTTCTTT. Protein: CASPQKLGRGAFF.

The rearrangement links TRBV5-4 to TRBJ2-3; 9 bases are a match to TRBD1. V shed 3 bases and J 3 bases; nucleotides not matched to a gene: 5. The CDR3 extends over 15 amino acids. Germline-derived CDR1 and CDR2 are SGHNT and YYREEE (reference sequence). CDR3 amino acids: CASSSTGTGTDTQYF. CDR3 DNA: TGTGCCAGCAGCTCCACCGGGACAGGGACAGATACGCAGTATTTT.

In this sample, this clone turned up once. V usage is TRBV30 and J usage is TRBJ2-1, with 10 positions matching TRBD2. The germline CDR1 and CDR2 sequences are GTSNPN and SVGIG (reference sequence). V gave up 4 bases and J gave up 8 bases; unmatched junction bases: 11. The CDR3 has 15 residues. The chain's CDR3 is CAWTDPSGSSDEQFF. CDR3 sequence (DNA): TGTGCCTGGACCGACCCTAGCGGGAGTTCTGATGAGCAGTTCTTC.

This clone is a singleton in its sample. The V gene is TRBV9, the J gene TRBJ1-1; possibly TRBD1 for D (6 bases). The CDR3 covers 14 residues. CDR1 and CDR2 (germline): SGDLS, YYNGEE. Trimming left V 1 base short and J 1 base short, with 8 bases between. CDR3 coding DNA: TGTGCCAGCAGCGTAACCAGGGGGAACACTGAAGCTTTCTTT. Its translation is CASSVTRGNTEAFF.

The chain employs TRBV3-1 (or the pseudogene TRBV3-2) and TRBJ1-1; tentatively, D is TRBD1 (5 bases). Trimming took off 3 bases at V and 0 bases at J, with 14 bases between the two ends. The CDR3 spans 16 residues. Germline CDR1 and CDR2: LGHDT and YNNKEL (reference sequence). In DNA, the CDR3 is TGTGCCAGCAGCCAGCGACAGAGTTTCATGAACACTGAAGCTTTCTTT. It specifies CASSQRQSFMNTEAFF.

The genes are TRBV4-1 and TRBJ2-5; the D gene is possibly TRBD2 (6 bases). The CDR3 spans 14 residues. CDR1 and CDR2 (germline): MGHRA, YSYEKL. Trimming took 0 bases from V and 5 from J, leaving 10 bases between them. The CDR3 reads CASSQEGGSETQYF. Here the CDR3 DNA reads TGCGCCAGCAGCCAAGAGGGGGGTTCGGAGACCCAGTACTTC.

The genes are TRBV5-1 and TRBJ2-7; D may be TRBD1 (5 bases). The CDR3 length is 11 residues. Germline V gene lookup returns CDR1 SGHRS and CDR2 YFSETQ. V was cut by 2 bases and J by 7 bases, with 7 bases left in between. DNA for the CDR3: TGCGCCAGCAGCTTATCAGGGGAGCAGTACTTC. This sequence encodes CASSLSGEQYF.

The V call is TRBV11-2, the J call TRBJ2-7, with 7 bases fitting TRBD1. The CDR3 contains 13 residues. V gave up 6 bases and J gave up 2 bases; unmatched junction bases: 4. The germline gives CDR1 SGHAT, CDR2 FQNNGV. The CDR3 spells CASRAQGAYEQYF. The DNA of the CDR3 is TGTGCCAGCAGGGCCCAGGGGGCCTACGAGCAGTACTTC.

The chain employs TRBV6-5 and TRBJ1-2; 7 bases map to TRBD1. J gave up 7 bases and V 10 bases, and 12 bases lay outside the gene matches. CDR1 is MNHEY, CDR2 SVGAGI, per germline. The CDR3 has 13 amino acids. The DNA for the CDR3 is TGTGCCACCGGCCGACAGGGATTAGGTGGCTACACCTTC. It codes for CATGRQGLGGYTF.

V gene TRBV4-1 combines with J gene TRBJ2-7, with 8 bases aligning to TRBD1. The junction had 1 base not matched to a gene; V was cut back by 1 base and J by 5 bases. CDR3 length: 13 amino acids. Germline V gene sequence: CDR1 MGHRA, CDR2 YSYEKL. CDR3 DNA sequence: TGCGCCAGCAGCCAAGGGGACAGGAACGAGCAGTACTTC. Protein: CASSQGDRNEQYF.

The chain employs TRBV18 and TRBJ1-1, with D possibly being TRBD1 (6 bases). This CDR3 comprises 14 residues. The germline CDR1 and CDR2 sequences are KGHSH and LQKENI. The V end was cut by 5 bases, the J end by 1 base, with 11 bases between. CDR3 DNA: TGTGCCAGCTCATCTATGGACAGGAACACTGAAGCTTTCTTT. It codes for CASSSMDRNTEAFF.

The V call is TRBV3-1 (or the pseudogene TRBV3-2), the J call TRBJ2-3, with a tentative D call TRBD2 (6 bases). Trimming took 4 bases from V and 6 from J, leaving 23 bases between them. The CDR3 consists of 17 residues. Germline V CDR1 and CDR2: LGHDT, YNNKEL (reference sequence). As DNA, the CDR3 is TGTGCCAGCAGCCGCAGGAGAGGGGACTCCCATAGGGATACGCAGTATTTT. It codes for CASSRRRGDSHRDTQYF.

This clone was observed a few times. V is TRBV11-3 and J is TRBJ1-4, with TRBD1 as a possible D gene (5 bases). The V gene's germline CDR1 is SGHNT and CDR2 YENEEA. Trimming took 4 bases from V and 8 from J, leaving 11 bases between them. This CDR3 has 13 residues. CDR3 sequence (DNA): TGTGCCAGCAGCTCAGACAGAGGAGAAAAACTGTTTTTT. Translating gives CASSSDRGEKLFF.

This chain connects TRBV6-5 to TRBJ1-2; weak D call: TRBD1 (6 bases). CDR3 length equals 14 residues. The germline V gene has CDR1 MNHEY and CDR2 SVGAGI. Trimming cost V 5 bases and J 4 bases, with 14 bases left between them. CDR3 protein: CASSQGTTSYGYTF. The CDR3 region has the DNA TGTGCCAGCAGTCAGGGGACGACTTCCTATGGCTACACCTTC.

The chain has TRBV28 and TRBJ2-3; D may be TRBD2 (5 bases). V was pared by 6 bases and J by 2 bases, with 12 bases between. CDR3 length: 14 residues. Germline lookup yields CDR1 MDHEN and CDR2 SYDVKM. The CDR3 loop is CASSRGGNTDTQYF. The CDR3 coding sequence is TGTGCCAGCAGCCGGGGTGGGAACACAGATACGCAGTATTTT.

The V and J genes are TRBV5-1 and TRBJ1-4; no clear D. Between the trimmed V and J ends, which lost 4 bases and 4 bases, there was a span of 17 bases. Germline V lookup: CDR1 SGHRS, CDR2 YFSETQ. This CDR3 has 16 residues. CDR3 DNA: TGCGCCAGCAGCGCCCTGCAGGCCGGGGATAATGAAAAACTGTTTTTT. Translation: CASSALQAGDNEKLFF.

The chain couples TRBV28 to TRBJ2-7, with 9 bases aligning to TRBD1. The CDR3 runs 15 residues. CDR1 and CDR2 (germline): MDHEN, SYDVKM. V was pared by 6 bases and J by 3 bases, with 9 bases of the junction left unmatched. The CDR3 nucleotides are TGTGCCAGCAGCGGGTGGGGACAGGGAGTCTACGAGCAGTACTTC. It encodes CASSGWGQGVYEQYF. Looking up the rest from reference TRBV28 and TRBJ2-7 gives the full variable domain: DVKVTQSSRYLVKRTGEKVFLECVQDMDHENMFWYRQDPGLGLRLIYFSYDVKMKEKGDIPEGYSVSREKKERFSLILESASTNQTSMYLCASSGWGQGVYEQYFGPGTRLTVT.

The chain employs TRBV7-9 and TRBJ2-1, with D uncertain. This CDR3 spans 12 amino acids. V lost 4 bases, J lost 9 bases, and 10 bases lay in between. Germline V gene data show CDR1 as SEHNR and CDR2 as FQNEAQ (reference sequence). The CDR3 sequence: CASSSDLGEQFF. The CDR3 DNA reads TGTGCCAGCAGCTCCGATCTAGGTGAGCAGTTCTTC.

This clone was counted once. The rearrangement joins TRBV19 to TRBJ1-6, with 7 bases that match TRBD1. Germline assignment: CDR1 LNHDA and CDR2 SQIVND (reference sequence). This CDR3 spans 15 amino acids. With 5 bases clipped from V and 7 bases from J, the junction kept 8 bases outside the gene matches. The CDR3 coding sequence is TGTGCCAGTAGTCCTCGACAGGGATTCAATTCACCCCTCCACTTT. It is translated as CASSPRQGFNSPLHF.

The chain is built from TRBV5-1 and TRBJ2-7; D not resolved. Trimming removed 2 bases from V and 5 bases from J, with 11 bases in between. The CDR3 runs to 13 residues. The germline CDR1 and CDR2 sequences are SGHRS and YFSETQ. The CDR3 region is CASSFTEINEQYF. CDR3 in DNA: TGCGCCAGCAGCTTTACTGAGATAAACGAGCAGTACTTC.

This chain joins TRBV28 and TRBJ2-1; 12 bases are a match to TRBD2. The CDR3 runs to 14 residues. CDR1 and CDR2 from the germline V gene are MDHEN and SYDVKM. J gave up 8 bases and V 3 bases, and 2 bases lay outside the gene matches. The DNA for the CDR3 is TGTGCCAGCAGTTTGCCTAGCGGGAGGGATGAGCAGTTCTTC. It is translated as CASSLPSGRDEQFF.

This chain uses TRBV9 with TRBJ1-3; TRBD1 aligns across 7 bases. The germline V gene encodes CDR1 SGDLS and CDR2 YYNGEE. J gave up 4 bases and V 7 bases, and 14 bases lay outside the gene matches. The CDR3 runs to 16 residues. The CDR3 DNA reads TGTGCCAGCGGAAAAGGGCAGGGGGAGACAGGAAACACCATATATTTT. Protein: CASGKGQGETGNTIYF.

In the case of this clone: A junction boundary mismatches the germline segment, possibly from a read error. J is TRBJ2-3 and V is TRBV7-7; 9 bases line up with TRBD2. The CDR3 has 15 residues. Per germline, CDR1 SSHAT and CDR2 FNYEAQ (reference sequence). CDR3 DNA: TGTGCTAGCAGCTCAAGCGGGGGGCGCACAGATACGCAGTATTTT. This sequence encodes CASSSSGGRTDTQYF.